The next 17 T cell receptor beta chains were all read from a single sample in a study of T-cell reconstitution after alpha-beta-depleted transplantation in children. Unique molecular identifiers were used to barcode this TCRbeta library. TCRdb re-derived calls from the PCR reads in MiXCR, one entry per CDR3 protein. The sample includes 420,000 or so distinct CDR3 sequences, 11% of them seen just once. Sequencing used PBMCs from the stem cell graft donor, obtained from the stem cell graft. The receptors were sampled from a human donor who donated a stem cell graft to a child with acute myeloid leukemia.

The chain combines TRBV5-5 with TRBJ2-1; D might be TRBD2 (6 bases). This CDR3 spans 13 amino acids. Germline V gene data show CDR1 as SGHKS and CDR2 as YYEKEE (reference sequence). V was cut by 4 bases and J by 3 bases, with 8 bases left in between. The CDR3 DNA is TGTGCCAGCAGCAAGGACTACTACAATGAGCAGTTCTTC. This codes for CASSKDYYNEQFF.

This clonotype was detected many times. This chain uses TRBV9 with TRBJ2-3; TRBD1 matches at 7 bases. Trimming removed 0 bases from V and 0 bases from J; junction bases left unmatched: 4. Germline-derived CDR1 and CDR2 are SGDLS and YYNGEE. The CDR3 is 16 amino acids. DNA of the CDR3: TGTGCCAGCAGCGTAGAGGGGGCCCGTAGCACAGATACGCAGTATTTT. As protein: CASSVEGARSTDTQYF. Full variable domain (outside the CDR3, taken from reference TRBV9 and TRBJ2-3): DSGVTQTPKHLITATGQRVTLRCSPRSGDLSVYWYQQSLDQGLQFLIQYYNGEERAKGNILERFSAQQFPDLHSELNLSSLELGDSALYFCASSVEGARSTDTQYFGPGTRLTVL.

This clonotype was recorded at least ten times. For the CDR3, the DNA is TGTGCCAGCAGCTTAAATGCGGGAGTAATGTACGAGCAGTACTTC. It translates to CASSLNAGVMYEQYF. The rearrangement uses TRBV7-2 and TRBJ2-7; TRBD2 matches at 7 bases. This CDR3 region has 15 residues. Germline V lookup: CDR1 SGHTA, CDR2 FQGNSA. J was trimmed by 4 bases and V by 2 bases; bases with no gene match: 8.

This clonotype was counted many times. This sequence joins TRBV7-2 and TRBJ2-7; D might be TRBD1 (5 bases). Trimming removed 2 bases at V and 6 bases at J, with 11 bases between. The CDR3 extends over 13 amino acids. Looked up from germline, CDR1 is SGHTA and CDR2 is FQGNSA. CDR3 bases: TGTGCCAGCAGCTTAACCCAGGGTGTCGAGCAGTACTTC. This translates into CASSLTQGVEQYF. Full variable domain (rest looked up from reference TRBV7-2 and TRBJ2-7): GAGVSQSPSNKVTEKGKDVELRCDPISGHTALYWYRQSLGQGLEFLIYFQGNSAPDKSGLPSDRFSAERTGGSVSTLTIQRTQQEDSAVYLCASSLTQGVEQYFGPGTRLTVT.

This clonotype was seen only a few times. The J gene is TRBJ1-4, the V gene TRBV5-1; D is possibly TRBD1 (5 bases). The CDR3 length is 16 residues. Germline V gene data show CDR1 as SGHRS and CDR2 as YFSETQ. V lost 4 bases to trimming and J lost 3 bases, with 16 bases between them. The CDR3 protein is CASSATLGTPNEKLFF. CDR3 nucleotides: TGCGCCAGCAGCGCGACTTTGGGGACTCCTAATGAAAAACTGTTTTTT.

Only a few counts were recorded for this clonotype. The chain employs TRBV11-3 and TRBJ2-1, with D tentatively TRBD2 (6 bases). The germline V and J ends were trimmed by 2 bases and 3 bases, with 8 bases remaining between them. CDR3 length: 14 amino acids. Germline assignment: CDR1 SGHNT and CDR2 YENEEA. The CDR3 DNA is TGTGCCAGCAGCTTACGCGGGGACTACAATGAGCAGTTCTTC. Translated: CASSLRGDYNEQFF.

The table lists this clonotype with a few counts. The chain uses TRBV20-1 and TRBJ2-5; D ambiguous. The CDR3 has 12 amino acids. In germline, CDR1 is DFQATT, CDR2 SNEGSKA (reference sequence). Trimming took 3 bases from V and 1 from J, leaving 6 bases between them. The chain's CDR3 is CSARTSQETQYF. CDR3 DNA sequence: TGCAGTGCTAGGACTTCCCAAGAGACCCAGTACTTC.

This clonotype has a count of ten or more. The chain links TRBV4-3 to TRBJ2-3; perhaps TRBD2 as D (6 bases). Germline V gives CDR1 LGHNA, CDR2 YSLEER. The CDR3 is made up of 17 amino acids. Between the trimmed V and J ends, which lost 0 bases and 1 base, there was a span of 14 bases. CDR3 amino acids: CASSQDGAGPRTDTQYF. The CDR3 nucleotides read TGCGCCAGCAGCCAAGATGGAGCGGGCCCTCGCACAGATACGCAGTATTTT.

This clonotype was seen repeatedly, ten times or more. The chain carries TRBV14 and TRBJ1-2; no reliable D call. Germline assignment: CDR1 SGHDN and CDR2 FVKESK. Trimming pared 0 bases from V and 4 bases from J, leaving 15 bases between. CDR3 size: 16 residues. The CDR3 DNA is TGTGCCAGCAGCCAAGATTCCCGCGGACTAGGCTATGGCTACACCTTC. The encoded protein is CASSQDSRGLGYGYTF. The complete variable domain, with remaining parts taken from reference TRBV14 and TRBJ1-2, reads EAGVTQFPSHSVIEKGQTVTLRCDPISGHDNLYWYRRVMGKEIKFLLHFVKESKQDESGMPNNRFLAERTGGTYSTLKVQPAELEDSGVYFCASSQDSRGLGYGYTFGSGTRLTVV.

The genes are TRBV6-1 and TRBJ2-7; perhaps D is TRBD1 or TRBD2 (5 bases each). The CDR3 is 14 residues long. Germline CDR1 reads MNHNS; CDR2 reads SASEGT. V was pared by 7 bases and J by 5 bases, with 18 bases between. The CDR3 DNA sequence: TGTGCCAGCAACGCAGGGAGTCCTTATGACGAGCAGTACGTC. It encodes CASNAGSPYDEQYV.

This clonotype occurred many times. The J gene is TRBJ1-1, the V gene TRBV24-1, with D unresolved. There are 14 residues in the CDR3. Germline CDR1 and CDR2: KGHDR and SFDVKD. V was clipped by 8 bases and J by 0 bases, with 12 bases between them. The DNA for the CDR3 is TGTGCCACCAACCGGGCACGATTGAACACTGAAGCTTTCTTT. Translating it yields CATNRARLNTEAFF.

Many counts were recorded for this clonotype. This chain uses TRBV6-1 with TRBJ2-7; no clear D gene. The V gene lost 2 bases and the J gene lost 3 bases, with 5 bases spanning the gap. CDR3 length equals 12 residues. CDR1 is MNHNS, CDR2 SASEGT, per germline. CDR3 protein: CASSESYYEQYV. In nucleotides, the CDR3 is TGTGCCAGCAGTGAAAGCTACTACGAGCAGTACGTC.

The J gene is TRBJ1-2, the V gene TRBV5-1, with D unresolved. The V gene's germline CDR1 is SGHRS and CDR2 YFSETQ. The CDR3 sequence is 14 residues long. Trimming removed 4 bases from V and 6 bases from J, with 16 bases in between. CDR3: CASSVSGVTDGYTF. The CDR3 nucleotides are TGCGCCAGCAGCGTCTCGGGAGTGACGGATGGCTACACCTTC.

This chain uses TRBV6-4 with TRBJ1-5; perhaps TRBD1 as D (5 bases). Trimming removed 5 bases at V and 7 bases at J, with 12 bases between. The CDR3 consists of 13 residues. The germline V gene encodes CDR1 MRHNA and CDR2 SNTAGT. CDR3: CASSPGYRQPQHF. The DNA of the CDR3 is TGTGCCAGCAGTCCAGGGTATCGGCAGCCCCAGCATTTT.

The chain combines TRBV12-3 or TRBV12-4 with TRBJ2-3; TRBD2 matches at 8 bases. The V segment lost 6 bases and the J segment 0 bases; nucleotides outside the gene matches: 5. The CDR3 sequence is 15 residues long. The CDR3 nucleotides read TGTGCCAGCAGGAATAGCGGGGCTAGCACAGATACGCAGTATTTT. It is translated as CASRNSGASTDTQYF.

This chain connects TRBV7-9 to TRBJ1-2, with a possible D match to TRBD1 (5 bases). Trimming pared 5 bases from V and 4 bases from J, leaving 17 bases between. The CDR3 has 15 residues. The germline V gene encodes CDR1 SEHNR and CDR2 FQNEAQ (reference sequence). The CDR3: CASSPPGINGYGYTF. CDR3 bases: TGTGCCAGCAGCCCGCCAGGGATCAACGGCTATGGCTACACCTTC. Full variable domain (missing parts from reference TRBV7-9 and TRBJ1-2): DTGVSQNPRHKITKRGQNVTFRCDPISEHNRLYWYRQTLGQGPEFLTYFQNEAQLEKSRLLSDRFSAERPKGSFSTLEIQRTEQGDSAMYLCASSPPGINGYGYTFGSGTRLTVV.

Ten or more counts support this clonotype. This rearrangement joins TRBV5-1 to TRBJ1-1; no reliable D call. Germline V CDR1 and CDR2: SGHRS, YFSETQ. The CDR3 contains 19 residues. Deletions cut 0 bases from V and 1 base from J, with 22 bases between. This chain's CDR3 is CASSLVSVAGIGTNTEAFF. The CDR3 nucleotides are TGCGCCAGCAGCTTGGTCTCTGTAGCGGGGATCGGCACGAACACTGAAGCTTTCTTT.